Each of the 15 T cell receptor beta chains below was sequenced from the same sample in a study of shared clonotypes between healthy human individuals. Here immunoSEQ multiplex PCR was the method, and the copy in TCRdb shows in-frame clones only, minus some. The table lists some 510,000 clones, more than 65% of them singletons. The material sequenced was PBMCs. These receptors originate from a middle-aged woman in good health. Some clones in this sample may be carry-over from other donors' samples.

The chain uses TRBV11-3 and TRBJ2-2; 9 nucleotides line up with TRBD2. V was clipped by 2 bases and J by 3 bases; unmatched bases: 7. Germline lookup yields CDR1 SGHNT and CDR2 YENEEA. The CDR3 is 17 amino acids. The CDR3 loop is CASSLRREGRYTGELFF. CDR3 nucleotides: TGTGCCAGCAGCTTACGGCGGGAGGGCCGTTACACCGGGGAGCTGTTTTTT.

The rearrangement joins TRBV9 to TRBJ2-5; unclear D gene. From germline, CDR1 is SGDLS and CDR2 YYNGEE. This CDR3 contains 14 residues. Trimming took 4 bases from V and 5 from J, leaving 15 bases between them. As DNA, the CDR3 is TGTGCCAGCAGCCTTGGGCAGCCGGGCGAGACCCAGTACTTC. It specifies CASSLGQPGETQYF.

The gene calls are TRBV30 and TRBJ2-5; D call uncertain. V gave up 3 bases and J gave up 1 base, with 9 bases separating them. The germline gives CDR1 GTSNPN, CDR2 SVGIG (reference sequence). CDR3 length: 13 residues. The CDR3 here is CAWRQVPQETQYF. The CDR3 DNA follows: TGTGCCTGGAGGCAGGTACCCCAAGAGACCCAGTACTTC.

The chain joins TRBV7-2 to TRBJ2-7; D remains ambiguous. This CDR3 contains 15 residues. Germline V gene data show CDR1 as SGHTA and CDR2 as FQGNSA. Trimming shortened V by 6 bases and J by 1 base, and 16 bases separated the two germline ends. CDR3 amino acids: CASRNTELGSYEQYF. Here the CDR3 DNA reads TGTGCCAGCAGGAACACAGAGTTAGGATCCTACGAGCAGTACTTC.

The chain carries TRBV18 and TRBJ2-7; weak D call: TRBD1 (6 bases). Looked up from germline, CDR1 is KGHSH and CDR2 is LQKENI. CDR3 length equals 14 residues. With 1 base removed from V and 2 bases from J, the gap between germline ends came to 9 bases. The CDR3 DNA is TGTGCCAGCTCACCACGACAGGAGGCCTACGAGCAGTACTTC. Translation gives CASSPRQEAYEQYF. Using reference TRBV18 and TRBJ2-7 for the parts outside the CDR3, the full variable domain is NAGVMQNPRHLVRRRGQEARLRCSPMKGHSHVYWYRQLPEEGLKFMVYLQKENIIDESGMPKERFSAEFPKEGPSILRIQQVVRGDSAAYFCASSPRQEAYEQYFGPGTRLTVT.

The CDR3 protein is CASSLADRDSGNTIYF. CDR3 nucleotides: TGTGCCAGCAGCTTAGCGGACAGGGATTCTGGAAACACCATATATTTT. V usage is TRBV7-2 and J usage is TRBJ1-3, with 8 bases lining up with TRBD1. Germline trimming cut 0 bases from V and 1 base from J; bases unmatched to any gene: 2. The CDR3 is 16 residues long. Germline V gene sequence: CDR1 SGHTA, CDR2 FQGNSA.

This chain uses TRBV9 with TRBJ1-2; possibly TRBD1 for D (5 bases). V was pared by 0 bases and J by 4 bases, with 13 bases between. Germline CDR1 reads SGDLS; CDR2 reads YYNGEE. This CDR3 is built from 15 residues. The CDR3 nucleotides read TGTGCCAGCAGCGTAGCTCCAGGGTCGGCCTATGGCTACACCTTC. Encoded protein: CASSVAPGSAYGYTF.

The V call is TRBV6-4, the J call TRBJ2-2; D may be TRBD1 or TRBD2 (5 bases each). CDR1 and CDR2 from the germline V gene are MRHNA and SNTAGT. The CDR3 runs 17 residues. The V end lost 4 bases, the J end lost 0 bases, and 15 bases lay between the germline ends. The CDR3 spells CASSARPGTTNTGELFF. Written as DNA, the CDR3 is TGTGCCAGCAGTGCGAGACCCGGGACGACGAACACCGGGGAGCTGTTTTTT.

This clone was observed a single time. The chain uses TRBV27 and TRBJ2-1; 9 bases match TRBD2. Per germline, CDR1 MNHEY and CDR2 SMNVEV (reference sequence). V lost 5 bases, J lost 4 bases, and 6 bases stayed unmatched. This CDR3 is 15 amino acids long. The CDR3 nucleotides read TGTGCCAGCAGTCCCCGGACTAGCGCGTACAATGAGCAGTTCTTC. This gives the protein CASSPRTSAYNEQFF.

This clone has more than one count but fewer than ten. The chain employs TRBV10-3 and TRBJ2-3; weak D call: TRBD1 (6 bases). The CDR3 runs to 14 residues. The germline V gene encodes CDR1 ENHRY and CDR2 SYGVKD. Trimming left V 7 bases short and J 1 base short, with 12 bases between. The CDR3 here is CAIKGQSGTDTQYF. In DNA form, the CDR3 reads TGTGCCATCAAAGGACAGTCAGGCACAGATACGCAGTATTTT.

V gene TRBV15 combines with J gene TRBJ2-2; possibly TRBD1 for D (5 bases). The germline gives CDR1 LNHNV, CDR2 YYDKDF (reference sequence). The V end was cut by 0 bases, the J end by 1 base, with 15 bases between. The CDR3 has 18 amino acids. CDR3 bases: TGTGCCACCAGCAGAGATAGGGCTTATAGGGGGAACACCGGGGAGCTGTTTTTT. Its protein is CATSRDRAYRGNTGELFF. Combining the CDR3 with reference TRBV15 and TRBJ2-2 gives the whole variable domain DAMVIQNPRYQVTQFGKPVTLSCSQTLNHNVMYWYQQKSSQAPKLLFHYYDKDFNNEADTPDNFQSRRPNTSFCFLDIRSPGLGDTAMYLCATSRDRAYRGNTGELFFGEGSRLTVL.

The gene calls are TRBV7-2 and TRBJ2-3; D may correspond to TRBD1 or TRBD2 (6 bases each). V lost 4 bases and J lost 2, with 10 bases in between. The CDR3 consists of 14 residues. CDR1 is SGHTA and CDR2 is FQGNSA in the germline V gene. The CDR3 protein is CASSWGANTDTQYF. The CDR3 nucleotides are TGTGCCAGCAGCTGGGGGGCCAACACAGATACGCAGTATTTT.

This chain uses TRBV6-4 with TRBJ1-2; D is unclear. CDR1 and CDR2 (germline): MRHNA, SNTAGT. This CDR3 is 14 amino acids long. V lost 6 bases and J 3 bases, leaving 14 bases between the germline ends. CDR3 protein: CASSRTPGDYGYTF. DNA of the CDR3: TGTGCCAGCAGCCGGACCCCCGGAGACTATGGCTACACCTTC.

In its sample, this clone was seen a few times. The chain recombines TRBV7-2 with TRBJ1-5; TRBD1 matches at 7 bases. Germline loops: CDR1 SGHTA, CDR2 FQGNSA. This CDR3 contains 14 residues. J was trimmed by 7 bases and V by 5 bases; bases with no gene match: 8. The CDR3 spells CASSQTGWGQPQHF. CDR3 coding DNA: TGTGCCAGCAGCCAGACAGGGTGGGGCCAGCCCCAGCATTTT. The full variable domain, completed using reference TRBV7-2 and TRBJ1-5, is GAGVSQSPSNKVTEKGKDVELRCDPISGHTALYWYRQSLGQGLEFLIYFQGNSAPDKSGLPSDRFSAERTGGSVSTLTIQRTQQEDSAVYLCASSQTGWGQPQHFGDGTRLSIL.

J is TRBJ2-2 and V is TRBV11-3, with 7 nucleotides matching TRBD2. Germline V gives CDR1 SGHNT, CDR2 YENEEA. V was pared by 0 bases and J by 4 bases, with 5 bases of the junction left unmatched. The CDR3 covers 16 residues. CDR3 DNA sequence: TGTGCCAGCAGCTTAGATTCGGGGGGTGGCACCGGGGAGCTGTTTTTT. Protein sequence: CASSLDSGGGTGELFF.